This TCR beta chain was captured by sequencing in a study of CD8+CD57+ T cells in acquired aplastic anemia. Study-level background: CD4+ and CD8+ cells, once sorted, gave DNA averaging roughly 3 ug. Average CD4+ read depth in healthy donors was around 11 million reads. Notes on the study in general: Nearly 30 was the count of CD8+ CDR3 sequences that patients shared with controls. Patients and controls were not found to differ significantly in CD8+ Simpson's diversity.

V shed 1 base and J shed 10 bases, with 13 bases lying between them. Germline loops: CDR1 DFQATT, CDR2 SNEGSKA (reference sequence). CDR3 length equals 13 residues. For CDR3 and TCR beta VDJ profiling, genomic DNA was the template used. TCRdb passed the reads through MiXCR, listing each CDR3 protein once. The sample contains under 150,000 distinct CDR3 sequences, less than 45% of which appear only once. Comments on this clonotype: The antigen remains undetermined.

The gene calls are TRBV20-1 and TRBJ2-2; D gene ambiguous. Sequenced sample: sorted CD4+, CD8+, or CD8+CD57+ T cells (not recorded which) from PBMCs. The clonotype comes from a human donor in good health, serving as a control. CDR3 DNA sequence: TGCAGTGCTAGAGTGGCTACCCCCGAGGAGCTGTTTTTT. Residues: CSARVATPEELFF.